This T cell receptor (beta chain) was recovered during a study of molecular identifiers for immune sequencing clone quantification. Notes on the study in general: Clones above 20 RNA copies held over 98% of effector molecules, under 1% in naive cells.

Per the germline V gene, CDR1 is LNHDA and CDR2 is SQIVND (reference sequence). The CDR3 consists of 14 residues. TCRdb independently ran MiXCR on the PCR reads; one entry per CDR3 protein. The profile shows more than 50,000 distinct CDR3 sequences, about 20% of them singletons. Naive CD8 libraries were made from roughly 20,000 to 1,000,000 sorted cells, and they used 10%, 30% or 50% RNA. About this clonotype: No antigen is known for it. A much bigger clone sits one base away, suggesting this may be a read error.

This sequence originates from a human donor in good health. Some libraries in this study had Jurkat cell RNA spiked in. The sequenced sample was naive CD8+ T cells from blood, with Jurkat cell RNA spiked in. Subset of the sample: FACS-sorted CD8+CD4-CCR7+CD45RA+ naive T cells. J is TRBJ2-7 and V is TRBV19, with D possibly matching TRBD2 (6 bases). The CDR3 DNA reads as TGTGCCGGTAGTGCCAAACTAGCTGCCTACGAGCAGTACTTC. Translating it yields CAGSAKLAAYEQYF. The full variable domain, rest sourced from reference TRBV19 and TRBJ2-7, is DGGITQSPKYLFRKEGQNVTLSCEQNLNHDAMYWYRQDPGQGLRLIYYSQIVNDFQKGDIAEGYSVSREKKESFPLTVTSAQKNPTAFYLCAGSAKLAAYEQYFGPGTRLTVT.